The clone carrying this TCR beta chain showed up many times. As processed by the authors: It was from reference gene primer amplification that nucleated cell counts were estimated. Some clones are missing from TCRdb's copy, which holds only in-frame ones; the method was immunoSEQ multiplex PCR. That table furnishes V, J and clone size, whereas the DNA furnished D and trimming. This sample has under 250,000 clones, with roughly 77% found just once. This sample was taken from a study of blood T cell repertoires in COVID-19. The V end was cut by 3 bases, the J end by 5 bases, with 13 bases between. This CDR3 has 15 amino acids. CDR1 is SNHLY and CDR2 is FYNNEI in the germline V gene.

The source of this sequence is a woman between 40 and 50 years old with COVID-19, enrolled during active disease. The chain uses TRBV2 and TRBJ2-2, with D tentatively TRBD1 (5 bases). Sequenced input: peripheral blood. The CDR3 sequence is CASSDLGPQTGELFF. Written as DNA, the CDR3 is TGTGCCAGCAGTGATTTGGGGCCTCAAACCGGGGAGCTGTTTTTT.